One T cell receptor beta chain is described in this entry. The antigen is not known. The CDR3 covers 16 residues. CDR1 and CDR2 (germline): MNHEY, SVGAGI. J lost 9 bases, V lost 0 bases, and 13 bases had no gene match. Expressed TCRB transcripts were sequenced after all isolated RNA was converted to cDNA. Sequencing was performed with immunoSEQ multiplex PCR; in TCRdb, only in-frame clones are kept and a portion is missing. The table includes roughly 150,000 clones, almost 8% detected once. This record comes from a study of beta chain features in type 1 diabetes. Study information: Across the samples, roughly 99 million sorted cells were examined in total.

Every participating donor gave one draw, a heparinised blood sample averaging approximately 110 mL. Notes on the study in general: Patients with Type 1 diabetes showed moderately but significantly shorter TCRB CDR3s in all four CD4+ subsets.

This sequence originates from a man aged 18-30 years with type 1 diabetes. The chain employs TRBV6-5 and TRBJ2-7; 8 bases align to TRBD1. The sequenced material came from central memory CD4+ T cells from blood. This chain's CDR3 is CASSYSTRDRYLRQYF. In DNA, the CDR3 is TGTGCCAGCAGTTACTCGACACGGGACAGGTACCTCCGGCAGTACTTC.